The 17 T cell receptor beta chains in this list originate from one sample, sequenced in a study of T-cell reconstitution after alpha-beta-depleted transplantation in children. Construction of the TCRbeta library involved unique molecular identifiers. TCRdb passed the PCR reads through MiXCR, listing each CDR3 protein once. The table has about 980,000 distinct CDR3 sequences, less than 30% seen once; the top ten hold approximately 30%. Source: PBMCs, mostly from graft donor cells, taken 360 days after TCRalphabeta/CD19-depleted stem cell transplant. Source of these receptors: a boy under two years old who had a stem cell transplant for SCID, so the T cells may come from the graft donor.

For the CDR3, the DNA is TGTGCCAGCAGCCGAGCCCCAATTAGAGGGGGGGGCACTGAAGCTTTCTTT. It codes for CASSRAPIRGGGTEAFF. The rearrangement uses TRBV3-1 and TRBJ1-1, with D maybe TRBD1 (6 bases). Germline CDR1 reads LGHDT; CDR2 reads YNNKEL (reference sequence). The V end was cut by 4 bases, the J end by 4 bases, with 22 bases between. There are 17 residues in the CDR3.

This chain connects TRBV5-1 to TRBJ2-3; D may be TRBD2 (6 bases). Per germline, CDR1 SGHRS and CDR2 YFSETQ. The ends were cut back, 4 bases at V and 1 base at J, with 19 bases in the middle. CDR3 length: 17 residues. The DNA for the CDR3 is TGCGCCAGCAGCGGCGGACTAACCCAGGGCCGCACAGATACGCAGTATTTT. Its protein is CASSGGLTQGRTDTQYF.

The V and J genes are TRBV5-6 and TRBJ2-1; 15 bases align to TRBD2. The CDR3 consists of 17 residues. After removal of 2 bases from V and 3 bases from J, the junction contained 3 bases not matched to a gene. Germline loops: CDR1 SGHDT, CDR2 YYEEEE. The DNA of the CDR3 is TGTGCCAGCAGCTTAGGGACTAGCGGGGGGCACTACAATGAGCAGTTCTTC. Translating gives CASSLGTSGGHYNEQFF.

V and J are TRBV7-9 and TRBJ2-7; 8 bases are shared with TRBD1. V lost 10 bases and J lost 3; bases outside the gene matches: 5. The CDR3 has 12 amino acids. From germline, CDR1 is SEHNR and CDR2 FQNEAQ (reference sequence). The CDR3 loop is CATGQEYYEQYF. In DNA, the CDR3 is TGTGCCACGGGACAGGAGTACTACGAGCAGTACTTC.

The chain has TRBV20-1 and TRBJ2-3; no firm D call. With 0 bases removed from V and 1 base from J, the gap between germline ends came to 8 bases. This CDR3 is built from 14 residues. Germline values: CDR1 DFQATT, CDR2 SNEGSKA (reference sequence). The CDR3 here is CSARDVRGTDTQYF. The DNA for the CDR3 is TGCAGTGCTAGAGACGTTAGGGGCACAGATACGCAGTATTTT.

CDR3 region: CASRRGINTDTQYF. CDR3 DNA sequence: TGTGCCAGCAGGAGGGGGATTAACACAGATACGCAGTATTTT. The rearrangement joins TRBV11-2 to TRBJ2-3; possible D gene TRBD1, 6 bases. This CDR3 is 14 amino acids long. V dropped 6 bases and J dropped 2 bases, with 12 bases sitting between them. Germline V gives CDR1 SGHAT, CDR2 FQNNGV.

V is TRBV4-3 and J is TRBJ1-1; 8 bases are a match to TRBD1. This CDR3 contains 15 residues. The V and J ends lost 2 bases and 4 bases, in that order; junction bases with no gene match: 6. Per germline, CDR1 LGHNA and CDR2 YSLEER. CDR3: CASSQPDRGGTEAFF. CDR3 in DNA: TGCGCCAGCAGCCAACCTGACAGGGGAGGCACTGAAGCTTTCTTT.

This clonotype was observed a handful of times. The chain carries TRBV12-3 or TRBV12-4 and TRBJ1-4, with D possibly TRBD1 on 6 matching bases. Trimming shortened V by 5 bases and J by 4 bases, and 17 bases separated the two germline ends. The CDR3 spans 16 residues. The CDR3 DNA reads as TGTGCCAGCAGTCCCTCGTTAGGACAGCTTAATGAAAAACTGTTTTTT. Translated: CASSPSLGQLNEKLFF.

The chain is built from TRBV7-9 and TRBJ2-1; the match to TRBD1 covers 8 bases. This CDR3 has 15 amino acids. V lost 4 bases to trimming and J lost 7 bases; unmatched junction nucleotides: 9. Germline V CDR1 and CDR2: SEHNR, FQNEAQ (reference sequence). For the CDR3, the DNA is TGTGCCAGCAGCTCTCAGGGGGCGCGAAGGAATGAGCAGTTCTTC. Protein sequence: CASSSQGARRNEQFF.

The gene calls are TRBV28 and TRBJ2-5; the match to TRBD2 covers 8 bases. CDR1 is MDHEN, CDR2 SYDVKM, per germline. This CDR3 spans 16 amino acids. V gave up 3 bases and J gave up 5 bases; unmatched junction bases: 11. Here the CDR3 DNA reads TGTGCCAGCAGTTTGACCTCGGGGGGGCCAGGGGAGACCCAGTACTTC. As protein: CASSLTSGGPGETQYF.

The chain links TRBV3-1 to TRBJ2-1; no clear D. CDR1 LGHDT and CDR2 YNNKEL come from the germline V gene (reference sequence). The CDR3 is made up of 14 amino acids. The V and J ends lost 2 bases and 6 bases respectively, with 11 bases between them. CDR3 in DNA: TGTGCCAGCAGCCAAACCGTATATGTCAATGAGCAGTTCTTC. It yields the protein CASSQTVYVNEQFF.

This clonotype was counted only a few times. This chain uses TRBV29-1 with TRBJ2-7; D is undetermined. V was cut by 7 bases and J by 1 base, with 17 bases left in between. Germline V CDR1 and CDR2: SQVTM, ANQGSEA. The CDR3 is 14 residues long. The CDR3 sequence: CSARAYQGSYEQYF. The CDR3 DNA reads as TGCAGCGCCCGGGCCTACCAAGGTTCCTACGAGCAGTACTTC.

The chain links TRBV6-1 to TRBJ2-5; 13 bases are shared with TRBD2. The CDR3 covers 18 residues. The trim removed 5 bases at V and 6 bases at J, leaving 15 bases unmatched. The germline V gene encodes CDR1 MNHNS and CDR2 SASEGT. The CDR3 sequence is CASSQRTSGGGTKKTQYF. The DNA for the CDR3 is TGTGCCAGCAGTCAACGGACTAGCGGGGGCGGGACTAAGAAGACCCAGTACTTC.

J is TRBJ2-1 and V is TRBV27; TRBD2 might be the D (5 bases). Germline V gene sequence: CDR1 MNHEY, CDR2 SMNVEV (reference sequence). V was pared by 6 bases and J by 0 bases, with 9 bases between. The CDR3 contains 14 residues. The CDR3 reads CASRTGGSYNEQFF. In nucleotides, the CDR3 is TGTGCCAGCAGGACCGGAGGCTCCTACAATGAGCAGTTCTTC.

The rearrangement links TRBV20-1 to TRBJ1-6; D remains unclear. With 2 bases removed from V and 5 bases from J, the gap between germline ends came to 10 bases. CDR1 is DFQATT, CDR2 SNEGSKA, per germline (reference sequence). The CDR3 spans 14 residues. CDR3 residues: CSARTTLNNSPLHF. CDR3 coding DNA: TGCAGTGCTAGAACGACACTTAATAATTCACCCCTCCACTTT.

Of note for this clonotype: One end of the junction does not line up with germline, which may come from a read error. The rearrangement uses TRBV20-1 and TRBJ2-5; 7 bases align to TRBD2. CDR1 is DFQATT, CDR2 SNEGSKA, per germline (reference sequence). The CDR3 runs to 12 residues. The CDR3 loop is CSARGVQETKYF. As DNA, the CDR3 is TGCAGTGCTCGGGGGGTCCAAGAGACCAAGTACTTC.

The chain is built from TRBV6-5 and TRBJ1-2; TRBD1 aligns across 8 bases. The CDR3 sequence is 14 residues long. V was clipped by 2 bases and J by 7 bases; unmatched bases: 6. The germline V gene encodes CDR1 MNHEY and CDR2 SVGAGI. The DNA for the CDR3 is TGTGCCAGCAGTTACGAACAGACAGGGGCTGGCTACACCTTC. Translating it yields CASSYEQTGAGYTF.